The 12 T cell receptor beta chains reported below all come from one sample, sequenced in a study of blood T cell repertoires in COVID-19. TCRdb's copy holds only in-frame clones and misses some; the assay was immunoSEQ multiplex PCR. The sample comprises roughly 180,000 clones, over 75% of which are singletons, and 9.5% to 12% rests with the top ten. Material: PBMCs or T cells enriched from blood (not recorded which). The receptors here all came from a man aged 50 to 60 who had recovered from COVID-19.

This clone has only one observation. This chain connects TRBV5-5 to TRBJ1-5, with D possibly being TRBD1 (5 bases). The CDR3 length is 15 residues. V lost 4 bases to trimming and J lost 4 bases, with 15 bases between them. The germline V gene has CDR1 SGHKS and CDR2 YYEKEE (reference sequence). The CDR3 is CASSPVGGWNQPQHF. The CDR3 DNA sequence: TGTGCCAGCAGCCCAGTGGGGGGGTGGAATCAGCCCCAGCATTTT.

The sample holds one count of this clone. For the CDR3, the DNA is TGTGCCAGCAGTGCCGCACGGGGCTACGAGCAGTACTTC. Its protein is CASSAARGYEQYF. The gene calls are TRBV27 and TRBJ2-7, with a weak D call TRBD2 (5 bases). The CDR3 length is 13 residues. Germline CDR1 and CDR2: MNHEY and SMNVEV (reference sequence). V was trimmed by 5 bases and J by 3 bases, leaving 11 bases between them.

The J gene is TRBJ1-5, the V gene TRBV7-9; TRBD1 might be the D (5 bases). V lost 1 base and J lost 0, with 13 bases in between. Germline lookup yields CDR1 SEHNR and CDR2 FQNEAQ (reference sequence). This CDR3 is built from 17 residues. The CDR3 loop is CASSLGQSGYSNQPQHF. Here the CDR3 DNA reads TGTGCCAGCAGCTTAGGACAGTCTGGGTATAGCAATCAGCCCCAGCATTTT.

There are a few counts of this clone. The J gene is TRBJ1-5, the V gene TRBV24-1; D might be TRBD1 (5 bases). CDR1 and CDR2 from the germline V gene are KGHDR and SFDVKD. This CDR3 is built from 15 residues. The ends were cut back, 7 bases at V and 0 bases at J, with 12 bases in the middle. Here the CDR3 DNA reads TGTGCCACCAGCGGGAGGACAAATAGCAATCAGCCCCAGCATTTT. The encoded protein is CATSGRTNSNQPQHF.

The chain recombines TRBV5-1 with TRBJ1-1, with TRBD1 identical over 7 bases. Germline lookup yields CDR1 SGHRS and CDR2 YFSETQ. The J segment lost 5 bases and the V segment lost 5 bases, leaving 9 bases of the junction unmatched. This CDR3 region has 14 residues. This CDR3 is CASRKREGATEAFF. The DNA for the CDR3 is TGCGCCAGCAGGAAACGGGAGGGGGCGACTGAAGCTTTCTTT. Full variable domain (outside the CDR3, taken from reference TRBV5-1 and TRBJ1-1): KAGVTQTPRYLIKTRGQQVTLSCSPISGHRSVSWYQQTPGQGLQFLFEYFSETQRNKGNFPGRFSGRQFSNSRSEMNVSTLELGDSALYLCASRKREGATEAFFGQGTRLTVV.

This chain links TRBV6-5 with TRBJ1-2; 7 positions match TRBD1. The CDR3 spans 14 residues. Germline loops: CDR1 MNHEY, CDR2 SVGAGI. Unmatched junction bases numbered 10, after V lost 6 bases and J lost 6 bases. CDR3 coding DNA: TGTGCCAGCAGGGGGACGACAGGGCGAGATGGCTACACCTTC. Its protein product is CASRGTTGRDGYTF.

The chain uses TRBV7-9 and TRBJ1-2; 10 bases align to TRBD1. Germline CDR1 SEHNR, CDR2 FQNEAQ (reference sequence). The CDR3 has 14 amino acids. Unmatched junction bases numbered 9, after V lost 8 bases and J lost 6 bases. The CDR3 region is CASPDRGPADGYTF. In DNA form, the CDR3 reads TGTGCCAGCCCTGACAGGGGGCCTGCGGATGGCTACACCTTC.

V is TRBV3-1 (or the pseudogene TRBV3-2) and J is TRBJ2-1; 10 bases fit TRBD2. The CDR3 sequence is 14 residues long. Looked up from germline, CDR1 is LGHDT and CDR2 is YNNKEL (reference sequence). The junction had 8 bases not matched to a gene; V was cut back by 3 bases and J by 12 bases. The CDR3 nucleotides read TGTGCCAGCAGCCAGAGCCCGTTAGCGGGAGGGCAGTTCTTC. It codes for CASSQSPLAGGQFF.

CDR3 amino acids: CASSDGGAGGETQYF. Written as DNA, the CDR3 is TGTGCCAGCAGTGACGGCGGGGCGGGGGGAGAGACCCAGTACTTC. The rearrangement uses TRBV9 and TRBJ2-5, with 8 positions matching TRBD2. The trim removed 5 bases at V and 4 bases at J, leaving 10 bases unmatched. CDR3 length: 15 amino acids. CDR1 is SGDLS and CDR2 is YYNGEE in the germline V gene.

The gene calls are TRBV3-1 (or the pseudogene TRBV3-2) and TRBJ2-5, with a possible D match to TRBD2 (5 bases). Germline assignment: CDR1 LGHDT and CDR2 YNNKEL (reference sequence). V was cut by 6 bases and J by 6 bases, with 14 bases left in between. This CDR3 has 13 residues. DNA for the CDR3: TGTGCCAGCAGGACCCTAGCATTCCAGACCCAGTACTTC. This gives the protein CASRTLAFQTQYF.

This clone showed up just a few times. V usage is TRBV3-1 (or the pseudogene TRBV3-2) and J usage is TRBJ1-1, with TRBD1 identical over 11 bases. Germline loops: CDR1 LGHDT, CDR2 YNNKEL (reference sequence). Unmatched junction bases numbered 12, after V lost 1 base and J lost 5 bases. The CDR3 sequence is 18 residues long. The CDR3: CASSQGTGTGGPGTEAFF. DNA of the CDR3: TGTGCCAGCAGCCAAGGGACCGGGACAGGGGGACCGGGGACTGAAGCTTTCTTT.

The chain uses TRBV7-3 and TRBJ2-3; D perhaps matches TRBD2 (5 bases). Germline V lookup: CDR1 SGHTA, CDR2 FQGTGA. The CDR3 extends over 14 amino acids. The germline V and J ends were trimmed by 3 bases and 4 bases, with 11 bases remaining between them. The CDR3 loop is CASSFPGEPDTQYF. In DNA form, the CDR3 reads TGTGCCAGCAGCTTCCCCGGGGAACCAGATACGCAGTATTTT.